These 8 T cell receptor beta chains were sequenced from one sample in a study of OX40 agonist ivuxolimab in advanced cancers. Some clones are missing from TCRdb's copy, which holds only in-frame ones; the method was immunoSEQ multiplex PCR. The table records 65,000 or so clones, just under 85% of them present only once. Sequencing used CD4+ or CD8+ T cells sorted from blood, obtained in a trial of the OX40 agonist ivuxolimab. The receptors here all came from an adult with an advanced solid tumor such as melanoma, head and neck, liver or kidney cancer.

The CDR3 protein is CASNPLGEVTEAFF. CDR3 bases: TGTGCCAGCAACCCGTTGGGGGAGGTGACTGAAGCTTTCTTT. This chain connects TRBV5-6 to TRBJ1-1; possibly TRBD1 for D (5 bases). Per the germline V gene, CDR1 is SGHDT and CDR2 is YYEEEE. The CDR3 extends over 14 amino acids. V lost 6 bases and J 5 bases, leaving 17 bases between the germline ends.

This chain joins TRBV19 and TRBJ2-2; D not resolved. V was shortened by 7 bases and J by 2 bases, with 5 bases between the two germline ends. There are 12 residues in the CDR3. Germline V gene lookup returns CDR1 LNHDA and CDR2 SQIVND (reference sequence). CDR3 sequence reads: CASKSNTGELFF. The CDR3 DNA reads TGTGCCAGTAAGAGTAACACCGGGGAGCTGTTTTTT.

The chain links TRBV5-4 to TRBJ2-1; 9 bases map to TRBD2. The ends lost 3 bases at V and 3 bases at J; junction bases unmatched: 1. Germline assignment: CDR1 SGHNT and CDR2 YYREEE (reference sequence). The CDR3 has 14 amino acids. CDR3 in DNA: TGTGCCAGCAGCTCTAGCGGGGTCTACAATGAGCAGTTCTTC. Its translation: CASSSSGVYNEQFF.

The count of this clone is one. CDR3 sequence (DNA): TGTGCCAGCAGTTTAAATGGGGCGCTGAACACTGAAGCTTTCTTT. It translates to CASSLNGALNTEAFF. J is TRBJ1-1 and V is TRBV28; a weak D match, TRBD1 (5 bases). CDR1 and CDR2 (germline): MDHEN, SYDVKM. The CDR3 sequence is 15 residues long. V lost 2 bases to trimming and J lost 0 bases, with 10 bases between them.

The rearrangement joins TRBV28 to TRBJ2-1; TRBD2 matches 7 bases. V was pared by 4 bases and J by 5 bases, with 5 bases of the junction left unmatched. CDR3 length: 14 amino acids. Germline CDR1 MDHEN, CDR2 SYDVKM. The CDR3 sequence is CASSSGTINNEQFF. CDR3 nucleotide sequence: TGTGCCAGCAGTTCCGGGACTATAAACAATGAGCAGTTCTTC.

This clone was picked up one time. The chain employs TRBV5-1 and TRBJ2-7, with 10 positions matching TRBD2. CDR3 length: 14 residues. Losses at the gene ends were 3 bases for V and 4 bases for J; bases not matched to a gene: 4. The germline gives CDR1 SGHRS, CDR2 YFSETQ. CDR3 nucleotides: TGCGCCAGCAGCTCGGGACTAGCGCCATACGAGCAGTACTTC. Residues: CASSSGLAPYEQYF.

The chain combines TRBV2 with TRBJ2-3; TRBD2 is a possible D gene (6 bases). The V end lost 5 bases, the J end lost 2 bases, and 14 bases lay between the germline ends. This CDR3 has 15 amino acids. CDR1 is SNHLY and CDR2 is FYNNEI in the germline V gene. CDR3 nucleotide sequence: TGTGCCAGCAGTCTGGACGGGGGTTCCACAGATACGCAGTATTTT. Protein product: CASSLDGGSTDTQYF.

The chain links TRBV5-6 to TRBJ2-3, with D tentatively TRBD2 (5 bases). V lost 2 bases and J 6 bases, leaving 22 bases between the germline ends. The germline V gene encodes CDR1 SGHDT and CDR2 YYEEEE. The CDR3 covers 17 residues. CDR3 in amino acids: CASSFGVAGYLGDTQYF. CDR3 DNA: TGTGCCAGCAGCTTTGGAGTTGCGGGCTATCTTGGGGATACGCAGTATTTT.